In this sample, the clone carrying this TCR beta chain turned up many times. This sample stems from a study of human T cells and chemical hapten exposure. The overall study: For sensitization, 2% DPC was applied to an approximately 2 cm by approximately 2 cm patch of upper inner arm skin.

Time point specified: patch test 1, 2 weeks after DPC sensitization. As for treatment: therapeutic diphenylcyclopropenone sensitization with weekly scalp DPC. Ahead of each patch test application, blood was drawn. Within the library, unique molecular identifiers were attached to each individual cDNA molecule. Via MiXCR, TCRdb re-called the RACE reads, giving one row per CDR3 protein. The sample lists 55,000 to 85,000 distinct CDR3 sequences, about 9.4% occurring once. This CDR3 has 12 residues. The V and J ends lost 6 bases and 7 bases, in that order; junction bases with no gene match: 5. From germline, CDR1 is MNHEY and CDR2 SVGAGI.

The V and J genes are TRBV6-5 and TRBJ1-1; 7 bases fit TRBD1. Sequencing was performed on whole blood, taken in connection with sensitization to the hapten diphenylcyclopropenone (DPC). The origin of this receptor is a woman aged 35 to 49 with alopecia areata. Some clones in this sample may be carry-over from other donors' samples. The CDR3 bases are TGTGCCAGCAGCCGCAGGGGGGGTGAAGCTTTCTTT. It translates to CASSRRGGEAFF.